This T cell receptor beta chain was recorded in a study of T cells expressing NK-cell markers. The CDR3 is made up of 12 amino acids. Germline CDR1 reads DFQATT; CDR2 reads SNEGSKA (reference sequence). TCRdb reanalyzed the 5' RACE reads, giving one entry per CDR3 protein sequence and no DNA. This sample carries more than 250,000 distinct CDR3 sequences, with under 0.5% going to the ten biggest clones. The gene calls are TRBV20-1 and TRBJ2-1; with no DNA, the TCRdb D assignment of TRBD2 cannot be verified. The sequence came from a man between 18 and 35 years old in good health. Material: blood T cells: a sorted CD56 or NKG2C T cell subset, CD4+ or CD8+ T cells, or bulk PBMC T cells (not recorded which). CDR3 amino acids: CSASGLGNEQFF.